The T cell receptor beta chain under discussion was sequenced for a study of cytomegalovirus exposure and HLA in healthy donors. Study at large: The same platform was used for the roughly 120 validation repertoires and the 600 to 700 first-cohort repertoires, a later analysis reported. Regarding the study as a whole: The listing of 160 or so TCR beta chains classed them as cytomegalovirus-associated. Most TCR sequences were uncommon, yet certain public TCRs appeared in many donors.

As to this clone: Its specificity is unknown.

Measured with immunoSEQ multiplex PCR; TCRdb has only the in-frame clones, and not every one. The table lists 100,000 to 150,000 clones, around 85% of them singletons, with about 4.5% in the top ten. The CDR3 length is 15 residues. CDR1 is SGHAT, CDR2 FQNNGV, per germline. V lost 4 bases and J lost 2, with 14 bases in between. These donors were members of the roughly 120-subject validation cohort, a group separate from the approximately 670-subject first cohort. The clonotype originates from a man in his late teens or twenties in good health and CMV-seropositive. The rearrangement uses TRBV11-2 and TRBJ1-2; no clear D gene. Sequencing was performed on PBMCs. Here the CDR3 DNA reads TGTGCCAGCAGCTCGGTACGAGGTTTCAACTATGGCTACACCTTC. Translating it yields CASSSVRGFNYGYTF.